These T cell receptor beta chains were read from a single sample in a study of blood T cell repertoires in COVID-19. Method: immunoSEQ multiplex PCR; TCRdb's copy keeps in-frame clones and lacks some. The sample includes roughly 39,000 clones, around 86% of them seen just once. Material for sequencing was peripheral blood. These receptors were collected from a man in his fifties in a cohort sampled during active COVID-19. Each CDR3 is given with its conserved first and last residue. Fields, in order: D gene, clone size, J gene, V gene, CDR3 DNA, CDR3 protein. The D gene is left open where the match is weak. Expanded clones get a size class; other rows say once, few or many, or leave the size out.

NA NA TRBJ2-7 TRBV7-9 TGTGCCAGCAGCCTTACCCCGGGGAAAGAGCAGTACTTC CASSLTPGKEQYF
NA NA TRBJ2-1 TRBV27 TGTGCCAGCAGTTTAATGAGAGGTGAGCAGTTCTTC CASSLMRGEQFF
NA NA TRBJ2-1 TRBV18 TGTGCCAGCTCACCTACTATTGATTCCCTATTAGATGAGCAGTTCTTC CASSPTIDSLLDEQFF
NA NA TRBJ1-2 TRBV10-3 TGTGCCATCAGTGAGAGGATGGGATCTCAGGGTGCGGGCTACACCTTC CAISERMGSQGAGYTF
NA once TRBJ1-2 TRBV6-5 TGTGCCAGCAGCCTCGGGCAGGGACTTTATGGCTACACCTTC CASSLGQGLYGYTF
NA NA TRBJ2-1 TRBV12-5 TGTGCTAGTGCGGGGGTATACAATGAGCAGTTCTTC CASAGVYNEQFF
NA many TRBJ2-2 TRBV19 TGTGCCAGTAGAATAGCAGGCTCGGCCGGGGAGCTGTTTTTT CASRIAGSAGELFF
NA NA TRBJ1-2 TRBV6-5 TGTGCCAGCAGTTTTGCAGAATACTATGGCTACACCTTC CASSFAEYYGYTF
NA few TRBJ2-7 TRBV11-3 TGTGCCAGCAGCTTAGAGATTAGCGGCTACGAGCAGTACTTC CASSLEISGYEQYF
NA once TRBJ1-2 TRBV3-1/TRBV3-2 TGTGCCAGCAGCCAAGCTCTGTCCGCTCGAGGAATCTACTATGGCTACACCTTC CASSQALSARGIYYGYTF
NA once TRBJ2-7 TRBV5-1 TGCGCCAGCAGCTTGTCAGGGTCGGGTGAGCAGTACTTC CASSLSGSGEQYF